The present entry profiles one T cell receptor (beta chain) with its context. These data originate in a study of blood T cell repertoires in COVID-19. The wider study: Whether acute or convalescent, the COVID-19 samples came from the United States, Italy and Spain. In each case, the material was cDNA or gDNA derived from T cells, B-cell-depleted T cells, or PBMCs.

CDR1 is SGHAT, CDR2 FQNNGV, per germline. Trimming removed 0 bases from V and 5 bases from J, with 11 bases in between. CDR3 size: 14 residues. Under the authors' procedure: Reference gene primer amplification yielded estimated nucleated cell counts. Using immunoSEQ multiplex PCR, the repertoire was profiled, and TCRdb retains in-frame clones only, with some absent. V, J and clone size are those of that table, while D and trimming were read from the DNA. The table includes 45,000 to 65,000 clones, about nine tenths detected once. The chain carries TRBV11-2 and TRBJ2-7; D unclear. The specimen sequenced was peripheral blood. The TCR was taken from a middle-aged man with active COVID-19. CDR3 protein: CASSLEGRFDEQYF. The CDR3 nucleotides are TGTGCCAGCAGCTTAGAGGGCAGGTTCGACGAGCAGTACTTC.